Presented here are 24 T cell receptor beta chains from one specimen sequenced in a study of T-cell reconstitution after alpha-beta-depleted transplantation in children. Unique molecular identifiers were built into the TCRbeta library. TCRdb analysed the PCR reads with MiXCR anew, one entry per CDR3 protein. The sample includes roughly 200,000 distinct CDR3 sequences, 7% to 9% of them seen just once. This sample comprised PBMCs, mostly from graft donor cells, obtained 360 days after TCRalphabeta/CD19-depleted stem cell transplant. These receptor sequences come from a male patient aged 2-15 years who had a stem cell transplant for acute myeloid leukemia, so the T cells may come from the graft donor.

A few counts support this clonotype. V usage is TRBV20-1 and J usage is TRBJ1-5, with unresolved D. This CDR3 region has 17 residues. CDR1 and CDR2 (germline): DFQATT, SNEGSKA (reference sequence). Deletions cut 3 bases from V and 0 bases from J, with 18 bases between. In DNA, the CDR3 is TGCAGTGCTAGTGTATCAGGCCGCATGAATAGCAATCAGCCCCAGCATTTT. This gives the protein CSASVSGRMNSNQPQHF.

This clonotype was seen ten or more times. The J gene is TRBJ2-5, the V gene TRBV29-1; 10 positions match TRBD1. The V segment lost 6 bases and the J segment 4 bases; nucleotides outside the gene matches: 2. Per germline, CDR1 SQVTM and CDR2 ANQGSEA. This CDR3 is built from 12 residues. Here the CDR3 reads CSVRTGGETQYF. The CDR3 region has the DNA TGCAGCGTCCGGACAGGGGGAGAGACCCAGTACTTC. Looking up the rest from reference TRBV29-1 and TRBJ2-5 gives the full variable domain: SAVISQKPSRDICQRGTSLTIQCQVDSQVTMMFWYRQQPGQSLTLIATANQGSEATYESGFVIDKFPISRPNLTFSTLTVSNMSPEDSSIYLCSVRTGGETQYFGPGTRLLVL.

At least ten counts were recorded for this clonotype. V is TRBV7-3 and J is TRBJ2-5, with a possible D match to TRBD2 (6 bases). Germline CDR1 reads SGHTA; CDR2 reads FQGTGA. V was trimmed by 1 base and J by 0 bases, leaving 15 bases between them. The CDR3 spans 17 residues. The CDR3 reads CASSLNGGAANQETQYF. The CDR3 nucleotides read TGTGCCAGCAGCTTAAATGGAGGGGCAGCGAACCAAGAGACCCAGTACTTC.

The chain carries TRBV9 and TRBJ1-3; a possible D gene is TRBD1 (5 bases). Germline CDR1 reads SGDLS; CDR2 reads YYNGEE. There are 15 residues in the CDR3. With 4 bases removed from V and 4 bases from J, the gap between germline ends came to 15 bases. This CDR3 is CASSPWDRAGNTIYF. The CDR3 DNA reads TGTGCCAGCAGCCCTTGGGACCGAGCGGGAAACACCATATATTTT.

This clonotype was observed many times. This chain connects TRBV27 to TRBJ2-6; tentatively, D is TRBD1 (6 bases). This CDR3 region has 16 residues. Germline lookup yields CDR1 MNHEY and CDR2 SMNVEV (reference sequence). The V gene lost 5 bases and the J gene lost 0 bases, with 11 bases spanning the gap. The CDR3 sequence is CASSLVGGSGANVLTF. CDR3 coding DNA: TGTGCCAGCAGTCTCGTAGGGGGCTCTGGGGCCAACGTCCTGACTTTC.

This clonotype was detected many times. This rearrangement joins TRBV12-3 or TRBV12-4 to TRBJ1-1; D might be TRBD1 (6 bases). This CDR3 has 14 residues. Trimming left V 3 bases short and J 1 base short, with 9 bases between. CDR3 nucleotides: TGTGCCAGCAGTTTGAGGGGGGGGAACACTGAAGCTTTCTTT. It yields the protein CASSLRGGNTEAFF.

This clonotype was recorded a few times. V and J are TRBV7-2 and TRBJ2-7; no firm D call. Deletions cut 1 base from V and 0 bases from J, with 4 bases between. CDR3 length: 13 amino acids. Germline V gene lookup returns CDR1 SGHTA and CDR2 FQGNSA. CDR3: CASSLVVSYEQYF. In DNA form, the CDR3 reads TGTGCCAGCAGCTTAGTGGTCTCCTACGAGCAGTACTTC.

This clonotype appeared many times. This rearrangement joins TRBV20-1 to TRBJ1-2, with D uncertain. Germline V gene data show CDR1 as DFQATT and CDR2 as SNEGSKA (reference sequence). The CDR3 consists of 12 residues. V was clipped by 1 base and J by 2 bases, with 5 bases between them. The CDR3 region has the DNA TGCAGTGCTAGAGGGGGAAACTATGGCTACACCTTC. Its protein is CSARGGNYGYTF.

The chain is built from TRBV6-5 and TRBJ1-1; weak D call: TRBD1 (5 bases). The CDR3 totals 14 residues. V shed 4 bases and J shed 11 bases, with 20 bases lying between them. Germline CDR1 and CDR2: MNHEY and SVGAGI. CDR3 in amino acids: CASSFSVSGGLAFF. The CDR3 nucleotides are TGTGCCAGCAGTTTTAGTGTTTCGGGGGGGTTGGCTTTCTTT.

The chain carries TRBV4-1 and TRBJ1-4; D may be TRBD1 (5 bases). Germline loops: CDR1 MGHRA, CDR2 YSYEKL. V lost 2 bases and J lost 8, with 12 bases in between. CDR3 length: 14 residues. The chain's CDR3 is CASSQSGRWEKLFF. The CDR3, as DNA: TGCGCCAGCAGCCAATCAGGGCGCTGGGAAAAACTGTTTTTT.

This clonotype was picked up a small number of times. V and J are TRBV2 and TRBJ2-2; D could derive from TRBD1 or TRBD2 (5 bases each). The CDR3 consists of 15 residues. CDR1 and CDR2 (germline): SNHLY, FYNNEI. The V gene lost 10 bases and the J gene lost 7 bases, with 22 bases spanning the gap. The CDR3 is CATRTGTADVGELFF. In DNA form, the CDR3 reads TGTGCCACCCGGACGGGGACGGCTGACGTCGGGGAGCTGTTTTTT.

V gene TRBV5-1 combines with J gene TRBJ1-1, with D tentatively TRBD1 (5 bases). CDR3 length: 14 residues. Trimming shortened V by 3 bases and J by 12 bases, and 21 bases separated the two germline ends. Looked up from germline, CDR1 is SGHRS and CDR2 is YFSETQ. The CDR3 loop is CASSSLNRGLLSFF. The DNA of the CDR3 is TGCGCCAGCAGCTCCCTCAACCGGGGCCTGCTTTCTTTCTTT.

This clonotype occurred many times. The rearrangement joins TRBV5-1 to TRBJ2-1; 9 nucleotides agree with TRBD2. There are 15 residues in the CDR3. The V gene's germline CDR1 is SGHRS and CDR2 YFSETQ. After removal of 0 bases from V and 5 bases from J, the junction contained 3 bases not matched to a gene. CDR3 protein: CASSLEPSGNNEQFF. CDR3 DNA: TGCGCCAGCAGCTTGGAACCTAGCGGGAACAATGAGCAGTTCTTC.

On this clonotype itself: One base away lies a much larger clone, so this may be a sequencing read error. The final CDR3 position lacks the conserved phenylalanine or tryptophan, pointing to a likely read error. This sequence joins TRBV28 and TRBJ2-3; 7 bases map to TRBD2. The CDR3 extends over 16 amino acids. CDR1 and CDR2 from the germline V gene are MDHEN and SYDVKM. V lost 2 bases, J lost 0 bases, and 5 bases stayed unmatched. As DNA, the CDR3 is TGTGCCAGCAGTTTAGCCGCCGGGGGGAGCACAGATACGCAGTATCTT. This sequence encodes CASSLAAGGSTDTQYL.

There are many counts of this clonotype. V gene TRBV20-1 combines with J gene TRBJ2-7; D remains unclear. The CDR3 extends over 12 amino acids. Trimming left V 0 bases short and J 3 bases short, with 6 bases between. Looked up from germline, CDR1 is DFQATT and CDR2 is SNEGSKA (reference sequence). The CDR3 reads CSARDLNYEQYF. In DNA form, the CDR3 reads TGCAGTGCTAGAGATCTCAACTACGAGCAGTACTTC.

This clonotype appeared a few times. The J gene is TRBJ2-7, the V gene TRBV7-2, with D possibly matching TRBD2 (5 bases). V was pared by 4 bases and J by 2 bases, with 15 bases between. CDR1 and CDR2 (germline): SGHTA, FQGNSA. The CDR3 spans 15 residues. For the CDR3, the DNA is TGTGCCAGCAGCTCCTCCGGCCCGGGAACCTACGAGCAGTACTTC. Protein product: CASSSSGPGTYEQYF.

This clonotype was detected ten times or more. This chain's CDR3 is CASSQEKGTGELGQYF. CDR3 nucleotides: TGCGCCAGCAGCCAAGAGAAAGGGACAGGGGAGTTAGGGCAGTACTTC. The genes are TRBV4-3 and TRBJ2-7, with 10 bases identical to TRBD1. Germline V lookup: CDR1 LGHNA, CDR2 YSLEER. V shed 0 bases and J 9 bases; nucleotides not matched to a gene: 11. This CDR3 contains 16 residues.

This clonotype turned up a few times. J is TRBJ2-7 and V is TRBV20-1; D is unresolved. Germline CDR1 is DFQATT and CDR2 is SNEGSKA (reference sequence). The ends were cut back, 3 bases at V and 2 bases at J, with 11 bases in the middle. This CDR3 comprises 13 residues. The CDR3, as DNA: TGCAGTGCTAGGCCTCGGGTGCCCTACGAGCAGTACTTC. As protein: CSARPRVPYEQYF.

This clonotype was seen many times. The rearrangement links TRBV14 to TRBJ2-7, with D unresolved. Trimming left V 5 bases short and J 2 bases short, with 10 bases between. CDR3 length: 13 residues. CDR1 and CDR2 from the germline V gene are SGHDN and FVKESK. CDR3 region: CASSSWGTYEQYF. CDR3 nucleotides: TGTGCCAGCAGCTCGTGGGGAACCTACGAGCAGTACTTC.

The chain has TRBV12-3 or TRBV12-4 and TRBJ2-1, with TRBD2 matching 7 bases. V lost 6 bases to trimming and J lost 15 bases; unmatched junction nucleotides: 8. CDR3 length: 11 residues. The CDR3 DNA follows: TGTGCCAGCAGCCCGACTAGCAGAATGTTCTTC. It specifies CASSPTSRMFF.

This clonotype came up many times. The J gene is TRBJ1-2, the V gene TRBV12-3 or TRBV12-4; 10 bases map to TRBD1. The CDR3 totals 13 residues. V dropped 6 bases and J dropped 8; count of bases not matched to a gene: 6. DNA of the CDR3: TGTGCCAGCAGCCTCGGGACAGGGGTAGGCTACACCTTC. Encoded protein: CASSLGTGVGYTF.

This clonotype was detected many times. The chain employs TRBV27 and TRBJ1-4, with D tentatively TRBD1 (5 bases). Germline CDR1 and CDR2: MNHEY and SMNVEV (reference sequence). The CDR3 consists of 13 residues. Deletions cut 3 bases from V and 7 bases from J, with 9 bases between. The CDR3 DNA reads TGTGCCAGCAGTTTTCAGGGATCTGAAAAACTGTTTTTT. This codes for CASSFQGSEKLFF.

This clonotype was picked up many times. The chain employs TRBV5-1 and TRBJ2-7; D gene uncertain. V was shortened by 0 bases and J by 0 bases, with 7 bases between the two germline ends. Looked up from germline, CDR1 is SGHRS and CDR2 is YFSETQ. The CDR3 length is 14 residues. The CDR3 DNA reads as TGCGCCAGCAGCTTGGAGGCTAACTCCTACGAGCAGTACTTC. This encodes CASSLEANSYEQYF. The full variable domain, with the rest looked up from reference TRBV5-1 and TRBJ2-7, is KAGVTQTPRYLIKTRGQQVTLSCSPISGHRSVSWYQQTPGQGLQFLFEYFSETQRNKGNFPGRFSGRQFSNSRSEMNVSTLELGDSALYLCASSLEANSYEQYFGPGTRLTVT.

V is TRBV7-3 and J is TRBJ1-1; D unresolved. The CDR3 has 13 amino acids. V gave up 5 bases and J gave up 2 bases, with 9 bases separating them. Germline-derived CDR1 and CDR2 are SGHTA and FQGTGA. The CDR3 coding sequence is TGTGCCAGCAGCAAAGGGAGAAACACTGAAGCTTTCTTT. This translates into CASSKGRNTEAFF.